Listed here are 6 T cell receptor beta chains from one sample, sequenced in a study of T cells after yellow fever vaccination. TCRdb independently ran MiXCR on the 5' RACE reads; one entry per CDR3 protein. The sample comprises about 96,000 distinct CDR3 sequences, around 9.8% of which are singletons, and around 16% rests with the top ten. Sequencing was performed on CD8+ T cells not binding an NS4B(214-222) dextramer, sorted from PBMCs, taken less than 16 days after the first yellow fever vaccination. Receptor source: a man between 18 and 29 years old who received the YFV17D yellow fever vaccine.

The V call is TRBV2, the J call TRBJ2-2, with 12 positions matching TRBD2. The CDR3 loop spans 16 amino acids. Trimming took 6 bases from V and 6 from J; bases not matched to a gene: 8. Germline V gene data show CDR1 as SNHLY and CDR2 as FYNNEI. CDR3: CASSDPSGGAAGELFF. The CDR3 DNA is TGTGCCAGCAGCGACCCTAGCGGGGGGGCCGCCGGGGAGCTGTTTTTT.

This clonotype was detected a few times. This CDR3 reads CASSPSRAGGSYNEQFF. The CDR3 region has the DNA TGCGCCAGCAGCCCAAGTCGAGCCGGGGGATCCTACAATGAGCAGTTCTTC. The V and J genes are TRBV4-1 and TRBJ2-1, with D tentatively TRBD2 (6 bases). Germline V gene sequence: CDR1 MGHRA, CDR2 YSYEKL. The CDR3 is made up of 17 amino acids. V shed 4 bases and J shed 1 base, with 17 bases lying between them.

This clonotype was counted at least ten times. The gene calls are TRBV5-1 and TRBJ2-1; D perhaps matches TRBD2 (5 bases). The CDR3 length is 14 residues. The germline CDR1 and CDR2 sequences are SGHRS and YFSETQ. The ends were cut back, 0 bases at V and 6 bases at J, with 10 bases in the middle. CDR3 in DNA: TGCGCCAGCAGCTTGGGGCTAGCTGGCAATGAGCAGTTCTTC. It is translated as CASSLGLAGNEQFF. Full variable domain (missing parts from reference TRBV5-1 and TRBJ2-1): KAGVTQTPRYLIKTRGQQVTLSCSPISGHRSVSWYQQTPGQGLQFLFEYFSETQRNKGNFPGRFSGRQFSNSRSEMNVSTLELGDSALYLCASSLGLAGNEQFFGPGTRLTVL.

The chain's CDR3 is CASSFGGVEETQYF. CDR3 sequence (DNA): TGTGCCAGCAGTTTTGGGGGGGTTGAAGAGACCCAGTACTTC. The chain uses TRBV27 and TRBJ2-5, with 7 bases lining up with TRBD2. V shed 3 bases and J 3 bases; nucleotides not matched to a gene: 4. The CDR3 is made up of 14 amino acids. The V gene's germline CDR1 is MNHEY and CDR2 SMNVEV (reference sequence).

Only a few counts were recorded for this clonotype. This chain joins TRBV4-1 and TRBJ1-6, with D uncertain. V lost 1 base and J lost 6, with 13 bases in between. Germline CDR1 reads MGHRA; CDR2 reads YSYEKL. The CDR3 runs to 16 residues. CDR3 sequence reads: CASSQVLGKTNSPLHF. The CDR3 nucleotides read TGCGCCAGCAGCCAAGTTTTGGGGAAGACTAATTCACCCCTCCACTTT.

This chain uses TRBV7-8 with TRBJ2-7, with a possible D match to TRBD2 (6 bases). Trimming cost V 4 bases and J 0 bases, with 10 bases left between them. CDR3 size: 14 residues. The germline gives CDR1 SGHVS, CDR2 FQNEAQ. The chain's CDR3 is CASSYFGGSYEQYF. CDR3 DNA: TGTGCCAGCAGCTATTTCGGGGGCTCCTACGAGCAGTACTTC. Full variable domain (missing parts from reference TRBV7-8 and TRBJ2-7): GAGVSQSPRYKVAKRGQDVALRCDPISGHVSLFWYQQALGQGPEFLTYFQNEAQLDKSGLPSDRFFAERPEGSVSTLKIQRTQQEDSAVYLCASSYFGGSYEQYFGPGTRLTVT.